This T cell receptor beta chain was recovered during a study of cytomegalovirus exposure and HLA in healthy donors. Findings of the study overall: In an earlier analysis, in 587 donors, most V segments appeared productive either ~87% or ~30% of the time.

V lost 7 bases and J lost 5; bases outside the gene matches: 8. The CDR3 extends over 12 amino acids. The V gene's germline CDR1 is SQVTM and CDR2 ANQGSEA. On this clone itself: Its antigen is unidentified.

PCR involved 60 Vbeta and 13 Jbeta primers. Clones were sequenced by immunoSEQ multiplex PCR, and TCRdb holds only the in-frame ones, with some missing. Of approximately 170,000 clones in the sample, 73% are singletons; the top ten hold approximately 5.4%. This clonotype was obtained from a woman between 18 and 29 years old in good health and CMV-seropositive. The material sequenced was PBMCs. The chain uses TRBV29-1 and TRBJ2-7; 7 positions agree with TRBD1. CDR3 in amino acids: CSALNRGHEQYF. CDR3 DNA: TGCAGCGCATTAAACAGGGGTCACGAGCAGTACTTC.